The entry below gives a single T cell receptor beta chain sequence along with its context. Authors' processing steps: By means of reference gene primer amplification, nucleated cell counts were estimated. The data were produced by immunoSEQ multiplex PCR, yet TCRdb's version contains in-frame clones alone and is incomplete. That table is the source of V, J and clone size, and D and trimming were worked out from the DNA. This table holds approximately 15,000 clones, around 90% found once. The data were obtained in a study of blood T cell repertoires in COVID-19. The overall study: Sites in the United States, Italy and Spain provided acute and convalescent COVID-19 samples. PBMCs, B-cell-depleted T cells, or T cells were the source of the cDNA or gDNA that made up the material.

The CDR3 totals 16 residues. The V gene lost 4 bases and the J gene lost 4 bases, with 19 bases spanning the gap. Germline values: CDR1 LNHNV, CDR2 YYDKDF (reference sequence). The sequenced sample was peripheral blood. This clonotype originated in a man aged 60-69 years with active COVID-19. J is TRBJ2-5 and V is TRBV15, with D perhaps matching TRBD2 (7 bases). The CDR3: CATSIRRGAGVETQYF. CDR3 nucleotides: TGTGCCACCAGCATAAGACGGGGGGCTGGGGTAGAGACCCAGTACTTC.